The rows below give T cell receptor beta chains drawn from one sample of a study of beta chain features in type 1 diabetes. Only in-frame clones appear in the TCRdb table, and some are missing; sequencing was by immunoSEQ multiplex PCR. The table records 45,000 to 65,000 clones, around 56% of them present only once. The sample was Tregs from blood. The receptors were sampled from a middle-aged woman with type 1 diabetes. Both conserved end residues are part of each CDR3. D genes are given only for firm matches. Clone size is not always given. Where it is, it says once, few, many or a class for expanded clones.

D gene	J gene	clone size	V gene	CDR3 protein	CDR3 DNA
-	TRBJ1-4	few	TRBV9	CASSEQLTNEKLFF	TGTGCCAGCAGCGAACAGCTCACTAATGAAAAACTGTTTTTT
-	TRBJ1-2	-	TRBV2	CASTGVGGYGYTF	TGTGCCAGCACGGGAGTCGGAGGCTATGGCTACACCTTC
TRBD2	TRBJ2-7	few	TRBV13	CASSLTSGEGYEQYF	TGTGCCAGCAGCTTAACTAGCGGAGAAGGGTACGAGCAGTACTTC
-	TRBJ2-6	-	TRBV7-3	CAGSLGSGNSGANVLTF	TGTGCCGGCAGCTTAGGGTCGGGTAACTCTGGGGCCAACGTCCTGACTTTC
-	TRBJ2-2	-	TRBV19	CASSTTGSNTGELFF	TGTGCCAGTAGTACGACGGGTTCGAACACCGGGGAGCTGTTTTTT
TRBD1	TRBJ2-7	-	TRBV10-3	CAISARGPNSYEQYF	TGTGCCATCAGTGCCAGGGGGCCCAATTCCTACGAGCAGTACTTC
-	TRBJ2-7	-	TRBV28	CASSLSVLGGGNEQYF	TGTGCCAGCAGTTTATCGGTCTTAGGGGGAGGGAACGAGCAGTACTTC
-	TRBJ1-1	-	TRBV25-1	CASSGQSGATEAFF	TGTGCCAGCAGTGGACAGTCAGGGGCCACTGAAGCTTTCTTT
-	TRBJ1-5	-	TRBV6-5	CASQRRPGPQHF	TGTGCCAGCCAACGGAGGCCGGGGCCCCAGCATTTT
-	TRBJ1-1	-	TRBV7-9	CASIGAGLDTEAFF	TGTGCCAGCATAGGAGCGGGTTTGGACACTGAAGCTTTCTTT
TRBD1	TRBJ1-1	few	TRBV10-2	CASSELGGGSEAFF	TGCGCCAGCAGTGAGCTAGGGGGCGGCTCTGAAGCTTTCTTT
-	TRBJ2-1	-	TRBV18	CASSPPMSFNGEQFF	TGTGCCAGCTCACCACCGATGTCCTTTAACGGTGAGCAGTTCTTC
-	TRBJ1-2	-	TRBV28	CASLTVYYGYTF	TGTGCCAGTTTAACAGTTTACTATGGCTACACCTTC
TRBD1	TRBJ1-4	-	TRBV2	CASSAQGRSEKLFF	TGTGCCAGCAGCGCACAGGGGCGGAGTGAAAAACTGTTTTTT
-	TRBJ1-2	-	TRBV19	CATRRGDYGYTF	TGTGCCACCCGGCGGGGGGACTATGGCTACACCTTC
TRBD1	TRBJ2-5	-	TRBV25-1	CASSEVNRGWETQYF	TGTGCCAGCAGTGAAGTGAACAGGGGATGGGAGACCCAGTACTTC
-	TRBJ1-1	-	TRBV19	CASSNRGRETEAFF	TGTGCCAGTAGTAATCGGGGGAGGGAGACTGAAGCTTTCTTT
-	TRBJ2-7	few	TRBV7-2	CASRRQGSHEQYF	TGTGCCAGCAGACGTCAGGGTAGCCACGAGCAGTACTTC
-	TRBJ1-2	-	TRBV7-9	CASSLGGSATMGYTF	TGTGCCAGCAGCTTAGGGGGCAGTGCCACTATGGGCTACACCTTC
TRBD1	TRBJ2-2	-	TRBV28	CASKDRVGWGTGELFF	TGTGCCAGCAAGGACAGGGTTGGATGGGGCACCGGGGAGCTGTTTTTT